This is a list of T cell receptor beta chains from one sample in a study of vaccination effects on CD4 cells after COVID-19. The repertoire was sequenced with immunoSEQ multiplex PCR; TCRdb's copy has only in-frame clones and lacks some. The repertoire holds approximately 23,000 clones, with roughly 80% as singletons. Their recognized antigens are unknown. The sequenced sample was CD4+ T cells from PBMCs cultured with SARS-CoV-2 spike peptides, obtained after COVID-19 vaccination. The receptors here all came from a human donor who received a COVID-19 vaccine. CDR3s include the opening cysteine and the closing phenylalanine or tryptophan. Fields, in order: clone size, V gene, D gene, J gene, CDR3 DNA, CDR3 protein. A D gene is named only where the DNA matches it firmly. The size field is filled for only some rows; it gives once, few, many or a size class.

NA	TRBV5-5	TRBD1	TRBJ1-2	TGTGCCAGCAGCTTGGGGAGACAGGGGGTCCATGGCTACACCTTC	CASSLGRQGVHGYTF
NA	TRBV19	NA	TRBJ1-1	TGTGCCAGTAGTATTGAACAGCGCGGAGCTTTCTTT	CASSIEQRGAFF
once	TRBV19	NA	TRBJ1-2	TGTGCCAGTAGCCCCCCCCGAATATATGGCTACACCTTC	CASSPPRIYGYTF
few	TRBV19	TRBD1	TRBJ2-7	TGTGCCAGTAGCCCGCGCCAGACAGGGTACGGTTACGAGCAGTACTTC	CASSPRQTGYGYEQYF
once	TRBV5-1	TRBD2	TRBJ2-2	TGCGCCAGCAGCTTGGAGGCGGGAGGCCGATACGGGGAGCTGTTTTTT	CASSLEAGGRYGELFF
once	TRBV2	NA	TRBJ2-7	TGTGCCAGCAGTGAACCCTTTGAGTACGAGCAGTACTTC	CASSEPFEYEQYF
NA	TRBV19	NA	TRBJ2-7	TGTGCCAGTAGCTCTCTCACAGGGGCTGGAGGGTACGAGCAGTACTTC	CASSSLTGAGGYEQYF
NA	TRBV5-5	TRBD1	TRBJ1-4	TGTGCCAGCAGCTTGCATTTACAGGGGATGGGTGAAAAACTGTTTTTT	CASSLHLQGMGEKLFF
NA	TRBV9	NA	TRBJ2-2	TGTGCCAGCAGCGTAAGACAGTCACCGAACACCGGGGAGCTGTTTTTT	CASSVRQSPNTGELFF
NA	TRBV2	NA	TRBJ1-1	TGTGCCAGCAGTGAGGTAGTGAGGTTTACTGAAGCTTTCTTT	CASSEVVRFTEAFF
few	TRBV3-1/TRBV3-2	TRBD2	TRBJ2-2	TGTGCCAGCAGCCAAGAATTCGCGGGAGGGGTCGCCGGGGAGCTGTTTTTT	CASSQEFAGGVAGELFF
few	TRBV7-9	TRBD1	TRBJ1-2	TGTGCCAGCAGGGGGAGGGACAGGCAGAAAGGCTACACCTTC	CASRGRDRQKGYTF
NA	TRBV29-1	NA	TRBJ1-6	TGCAGCGTTGGTCAGGGTCGCGATAATTCACCCCTCCACTTT	CSVGQGRDNSPLHF
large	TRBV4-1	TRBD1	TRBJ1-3	TGCGCCAGCAGACCCGACAGGGACCCACGAAACACCATATATTTT	CASRPDRDPRNTIYF
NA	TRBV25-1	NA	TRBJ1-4	TGTGCCAGCAGCCGACCCACTACACGATCCGAAAAACTGTTTTTT	CASSRPTTRSEKLFF
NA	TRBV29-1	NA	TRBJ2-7	TGCAGCTCGGAAGGGTACGAGCAGTACTTC	CSSEGYEQYF
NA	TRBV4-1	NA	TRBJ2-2	TGCGCCAGCAGCCACATCCTGTCGGGAAGCGCCGGGGAGCTGTTTTTT	CASSHILSGSAGELFF
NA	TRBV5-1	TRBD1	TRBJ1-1	TGCGCCAGCAGCTTGGTAGACAGGGAGGGGTCTGAAGCTTTCTTT	CASSLVDREGSEAFF
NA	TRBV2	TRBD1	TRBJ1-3	TGTGCCAGCGGACAGGGTGGAAACACCATATATTTT	CASGQGGNTIYF
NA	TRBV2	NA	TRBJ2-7	TGTGCCAGCAGCTTCCAGGGGGGAACTCTTCCCTACGAGCAGTACTTC	CASSFQGGTLPYEQYF
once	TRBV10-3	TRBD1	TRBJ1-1	TGTGCCATCAGTGAGTCGGTACAGGGGAGGACTGAAGCTTTCTTT	CAISESVQGRTEAFF
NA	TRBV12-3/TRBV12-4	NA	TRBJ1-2	TGTGCCAGCAGTTTCGTGGTGGATGGCTACACCTTC	CASSFVVDGYTF
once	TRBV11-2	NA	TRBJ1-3	TGTGCCAGCAGCCCGGGGGCAGAACCTGGAAACACCATATATTTT	CASSPGAEPGNTIYF
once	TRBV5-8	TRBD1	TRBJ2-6	TGTGCCAGCAGCGTGGAGCCGGGACAGATGCCCAGTAGGGCCAACGTCCTGACTTTC	CASSVEPGQMPSRANVLTF
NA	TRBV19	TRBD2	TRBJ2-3	TGTGCCAGTAGACAGCCGGGACTAGTCACAGATACGCAGTATTTT	CASRQPGLVTDTQYF
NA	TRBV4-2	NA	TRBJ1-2	TGTGCCAGCAGCCAAGATACCGGTAACTATGGCTACACCTTC	CASSQDTGNYGYTF
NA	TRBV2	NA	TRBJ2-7	TGTGCCAGCAGCCCCCGAGGGGGGACCAACGAGCAGTACTTC	CASSPRGGTNEQYF
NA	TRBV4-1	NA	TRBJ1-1	TGCGCCAGCAGCCAAGATTTTTCGTCTGAAGCTTTCTTT	CASSQDFSSEAFF
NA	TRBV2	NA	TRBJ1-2	TGTGCCAGCAGGCAGGGAACAGGGACGGTGTCGGGTGGCTACACCTTC	CASRQGTGTVSGGYTF
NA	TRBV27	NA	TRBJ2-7	TGTGCCAGCAAACCAAATGCGGTGGGCTCCTACGAGCAGTACTTC	CASKPNAVGSYEQYF
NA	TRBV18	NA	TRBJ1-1	TGTGCCAGCTCACTCAGTGGACGGTCGGAGGGGGTCTTT	CASSLSGRSEGVF
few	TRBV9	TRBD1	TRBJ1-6	TGTGCCAGCAGCGTACTCGGGACAGGGGATTCACCCCTCCACTTT	CASSVLGTGDSPLHF
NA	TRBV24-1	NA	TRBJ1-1	TGTGCCACCAGACAGGAGAGGAACACTGAAGCTTTCTTT	CATRQERNTEAFF
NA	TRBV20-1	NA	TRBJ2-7	TGCAGTGCTAGATCCGGACACGAGCAGTACTTC	CSARSGHEQYF
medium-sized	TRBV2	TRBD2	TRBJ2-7	TGTGCCAGCAGTGATGGGGGGACTAGCGGGGGTTACGAGCAGTACTTC	CASSDGGTSGGYEQYF
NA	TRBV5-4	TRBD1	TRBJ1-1	TGTGCCAGCAGCTTGATGTTACAGGGGGCTTCGATGAGCACTGAAGCTTTCTTT	CASSLMLQGASMSTEAFF
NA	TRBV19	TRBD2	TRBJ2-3	TGTGCCAGTAGTTCCTCCGGGGGGTATAGCACAGATACGCAGTATTTT	CASSSSGGYSTDTQYF
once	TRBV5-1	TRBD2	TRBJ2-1	TGCGCCAGCAGCTTTCGGACTAGCGGGAGTTCCCCCAATGAGCAGTTCTTC	CASSFRTSGSSPNEQFF
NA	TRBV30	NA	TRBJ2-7	TGTGCCTGGAGCGCCGGGGGGCCCTACGAGCAGTACTTC	CAWSAGGPYEQYF
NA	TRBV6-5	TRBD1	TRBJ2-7	TGTGCCAGCATGAGTGAGGGGGCTGGGGAGCAGTACTTC	CASMSEGAGEQYF
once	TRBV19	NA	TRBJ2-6	TGTGCCAGTAAACAGGACGCAGCTGGGGCCAACGTCCTGACTTTC	CASKQDAAGANVLTF
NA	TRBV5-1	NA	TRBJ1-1	TGCGCCAGCAGCTTTCAAGGGAGGACTGAAGCTTTCTTT	CASSFQGRTEAFF
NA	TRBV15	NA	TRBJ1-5	TGTGCCACCAGCAGAGTTAATCGGGGGCCTAATCAGCCCCAGCATTTT	CATSRVNRGPNQPQHF
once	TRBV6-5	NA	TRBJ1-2	TGTGCCAGCGTCGGGTCTCAGACGGGGTACTATGGCTACACCTTC	CASVGSQTGYYGYTF
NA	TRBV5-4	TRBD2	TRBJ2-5	TGTGCCAGCAGCCTAGGGACTAGCGGGACAAGGCGGGAGACCCAGTACTTC	CASSLGTSGTRRETQYF
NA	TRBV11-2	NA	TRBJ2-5	TGTGCCAGCAGCAATGGGGCTAGTAACCAAGAGACCCAGTACTTC	CASSNGASNQETQYF
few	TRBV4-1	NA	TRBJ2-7	TGCGCCAGCAGCCAACAGAGATTATTCATAGATCCGAACCGGGGCCCCTACGAGCAGTACTTC	CASSQQRLFIDPNRGPYEQYF
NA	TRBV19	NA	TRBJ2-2	TGTGCCAGTAGTACAACACGGTCAGCTGGGGAGCTGTTTTTT	CASSTTRSAGELFF
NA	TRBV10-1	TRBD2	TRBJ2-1	TGCGCCAGCCGGCCTAGCGGGAGGGATGACCAGTTCTTC	CASRPSGRDDQFF
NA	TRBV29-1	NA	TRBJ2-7	TGCAGCGTTGAACAAACGGAGAGTTACTTAAGGAGCTCCTACGAGCAGTACTTC	CSVEQTESYLRSSYEQYF